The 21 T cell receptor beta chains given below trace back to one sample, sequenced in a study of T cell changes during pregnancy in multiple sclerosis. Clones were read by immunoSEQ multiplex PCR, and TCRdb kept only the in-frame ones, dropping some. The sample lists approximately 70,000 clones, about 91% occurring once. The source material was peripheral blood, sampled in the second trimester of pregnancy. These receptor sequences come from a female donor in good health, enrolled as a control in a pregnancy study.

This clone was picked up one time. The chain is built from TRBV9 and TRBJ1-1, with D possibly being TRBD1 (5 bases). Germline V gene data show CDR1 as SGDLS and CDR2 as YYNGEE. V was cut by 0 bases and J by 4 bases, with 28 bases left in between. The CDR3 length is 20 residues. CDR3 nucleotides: TGTGCCAGCAGCGTAGGCAGGGTCGGTGAGTTGAGCGGGGTCGGCACTGAAGCTTTCTTT. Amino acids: CASSVGRVGELSGVGTEAFF.

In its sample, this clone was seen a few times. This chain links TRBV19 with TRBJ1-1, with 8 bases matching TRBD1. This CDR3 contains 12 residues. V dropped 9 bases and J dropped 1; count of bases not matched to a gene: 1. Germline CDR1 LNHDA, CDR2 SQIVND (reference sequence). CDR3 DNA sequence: TGTGCCAGCACAGGGGGGAACACTGAAGCTTTCTTT. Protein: CASTGGNTEAFF. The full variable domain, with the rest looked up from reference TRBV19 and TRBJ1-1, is DGGITQSPKYLFRKEGQNVTLSCEQNLNHDAMYWYRQDPGQGLRLIYYSQIVNDFQKGDIAEGYSVSREKKESFPLTVTSAQKNPTAFYLCASTGGNTEAFFGQGTRLTVV.

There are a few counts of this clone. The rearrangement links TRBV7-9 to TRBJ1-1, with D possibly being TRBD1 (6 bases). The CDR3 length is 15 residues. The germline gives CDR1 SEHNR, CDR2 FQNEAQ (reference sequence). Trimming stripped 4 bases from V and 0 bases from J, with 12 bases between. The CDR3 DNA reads TGTGCCAGCAGCTATCGGACAGCCATGAACACTGAAGCTTTCTTT. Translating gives CASSYRTAMNTEAFF.

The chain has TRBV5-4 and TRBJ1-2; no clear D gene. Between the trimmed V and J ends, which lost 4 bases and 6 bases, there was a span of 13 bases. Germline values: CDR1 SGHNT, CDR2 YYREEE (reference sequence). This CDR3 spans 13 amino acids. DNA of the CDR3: TGTGCCAGCAGCCTTTCGGGAGGCGATGGCTACACCTTC. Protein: CASSLSGGDGYTF.

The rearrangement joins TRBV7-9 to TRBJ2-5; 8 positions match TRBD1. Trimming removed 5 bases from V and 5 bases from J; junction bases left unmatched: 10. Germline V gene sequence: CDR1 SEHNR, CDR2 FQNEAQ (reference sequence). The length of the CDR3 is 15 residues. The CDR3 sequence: CASSQAQGASETQYF. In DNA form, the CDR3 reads TGTGCCAGCAGCCAAGCTCAGGGGGCTTCTGAGACCCAGTACTTC.

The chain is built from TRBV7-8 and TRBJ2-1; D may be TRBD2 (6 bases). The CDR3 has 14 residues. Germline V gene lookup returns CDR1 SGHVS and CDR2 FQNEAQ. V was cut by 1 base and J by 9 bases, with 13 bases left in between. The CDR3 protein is CASSLGRQGGEQFF. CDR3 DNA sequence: TGTGCCAGCAGCTTAGGGCGGCAGGGAGGTGAGCAGTTCTTC.

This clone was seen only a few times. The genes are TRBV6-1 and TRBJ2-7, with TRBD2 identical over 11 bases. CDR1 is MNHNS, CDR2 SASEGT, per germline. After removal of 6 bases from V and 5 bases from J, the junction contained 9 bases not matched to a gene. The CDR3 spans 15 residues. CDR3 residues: CASSQLAGEENEQYF. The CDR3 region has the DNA TGTGCCAGCAGCCAACTAGCGGGAGAGGAGAACGAGCAGTACTTC.

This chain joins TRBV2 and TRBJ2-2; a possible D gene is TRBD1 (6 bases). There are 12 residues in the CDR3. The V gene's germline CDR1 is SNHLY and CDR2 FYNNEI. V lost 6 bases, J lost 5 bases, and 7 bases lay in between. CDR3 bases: TGTGCCAGCAGGGGGACAACCGGGGAGCTGTTTTTT. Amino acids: CASRGTTGELFF.

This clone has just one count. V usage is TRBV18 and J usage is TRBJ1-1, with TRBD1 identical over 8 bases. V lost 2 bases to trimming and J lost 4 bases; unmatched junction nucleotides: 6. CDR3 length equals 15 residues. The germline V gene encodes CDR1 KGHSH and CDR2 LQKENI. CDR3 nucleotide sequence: TGTGCCAGCTCACCAACGGGACAGGTGGGCACTGAAGCTTTCTTT. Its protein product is CASSPTGQVGTEAFF.

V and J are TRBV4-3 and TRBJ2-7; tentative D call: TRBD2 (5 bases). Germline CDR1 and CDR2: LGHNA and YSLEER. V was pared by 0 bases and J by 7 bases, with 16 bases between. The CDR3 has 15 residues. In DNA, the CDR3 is TGCGCCAGCAGCCAAGACGTCTCGGGAACTAGGGAGCAGTACTTC. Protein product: CASSQDVSGTREQYF.

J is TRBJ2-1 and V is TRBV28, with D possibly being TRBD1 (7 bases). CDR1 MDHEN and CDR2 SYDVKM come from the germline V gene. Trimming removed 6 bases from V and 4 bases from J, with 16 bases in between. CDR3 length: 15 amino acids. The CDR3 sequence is CASSSTGAGYNEQFF. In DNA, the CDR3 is TGTGCCAGCAGCAGTACAGGGGCGGGGTACAATGAGCAGTTCTTC.

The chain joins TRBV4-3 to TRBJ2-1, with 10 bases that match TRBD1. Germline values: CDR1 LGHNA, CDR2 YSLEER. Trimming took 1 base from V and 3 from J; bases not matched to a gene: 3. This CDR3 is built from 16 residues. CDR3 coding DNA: TGCGCCAGCAGCCAAGCGACAGGGGGCAGCTACAATGAGCAGTTCTTC. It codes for CASSQATGGSYNEQFF.

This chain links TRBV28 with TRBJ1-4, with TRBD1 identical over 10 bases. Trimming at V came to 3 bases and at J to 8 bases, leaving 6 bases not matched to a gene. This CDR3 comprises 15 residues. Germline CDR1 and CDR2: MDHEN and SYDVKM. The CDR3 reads CASSFPTGGLEKLFF. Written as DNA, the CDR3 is TGTGCCAGCAGTTTCCCGACAGGGGGCTTAGAAAAACTGTTTTTT.

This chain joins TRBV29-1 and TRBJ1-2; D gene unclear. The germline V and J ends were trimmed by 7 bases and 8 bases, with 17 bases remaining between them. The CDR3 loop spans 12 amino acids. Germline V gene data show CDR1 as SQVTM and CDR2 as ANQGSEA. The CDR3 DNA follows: TGCAGCGACGAATCGGGAGCAGAGGGCTACACCTTC. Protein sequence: CSDESGAEGYTF.

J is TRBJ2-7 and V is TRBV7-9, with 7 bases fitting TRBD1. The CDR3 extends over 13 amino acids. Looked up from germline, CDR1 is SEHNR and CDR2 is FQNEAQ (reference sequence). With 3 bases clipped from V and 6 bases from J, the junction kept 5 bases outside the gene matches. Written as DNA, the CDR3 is TGTGCCAGCAGCTTTACAGGGGATTCCGAGCAGTACTTC. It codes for CASSFTGDSEQYF.

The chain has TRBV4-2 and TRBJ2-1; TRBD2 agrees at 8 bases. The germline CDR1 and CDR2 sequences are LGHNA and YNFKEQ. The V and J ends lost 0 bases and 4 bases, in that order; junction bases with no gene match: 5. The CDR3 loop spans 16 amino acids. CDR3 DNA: TGTGCCAGCAGCCAAGATCGCCAGCGGGGGTACAATGAGCAGTTCTTC. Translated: CASSQDRQRGYNEQFF.

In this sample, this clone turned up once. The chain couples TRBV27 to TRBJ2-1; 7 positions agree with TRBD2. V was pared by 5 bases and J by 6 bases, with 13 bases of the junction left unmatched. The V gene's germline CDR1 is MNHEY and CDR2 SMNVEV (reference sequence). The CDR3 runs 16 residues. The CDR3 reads CASSPLLAKPLNEQFF. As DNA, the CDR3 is TGTGCCAGCAGTCCCCTACTAGCGAAGCCCCTCAATGAGCAGTTCTTC.

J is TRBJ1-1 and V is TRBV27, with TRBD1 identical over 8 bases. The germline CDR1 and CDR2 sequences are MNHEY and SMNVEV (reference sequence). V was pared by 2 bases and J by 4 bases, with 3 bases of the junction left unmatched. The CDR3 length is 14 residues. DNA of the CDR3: TGTGCCAGCAGTTTACAGGGGGCGGGCACTGAAGCTTTCTTT. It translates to CASSLQGAGTEAFF.

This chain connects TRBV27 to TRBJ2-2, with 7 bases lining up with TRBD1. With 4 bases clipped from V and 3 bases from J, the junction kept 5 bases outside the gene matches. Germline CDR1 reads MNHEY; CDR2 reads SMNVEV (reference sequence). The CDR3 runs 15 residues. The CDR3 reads CASSSRDRHTGELFF. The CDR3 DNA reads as TGTGCCAGCAGTTCCCGGGACAGACACACCGGGGAGCTGTTTTTT.

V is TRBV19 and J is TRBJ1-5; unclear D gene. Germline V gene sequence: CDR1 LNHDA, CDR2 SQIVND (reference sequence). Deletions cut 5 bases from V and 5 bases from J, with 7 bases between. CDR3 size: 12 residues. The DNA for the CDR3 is TGTGCCAGTAGTGATGGCTATCAGCCCCAGCATTTT. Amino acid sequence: CASSDGYQPQHF.

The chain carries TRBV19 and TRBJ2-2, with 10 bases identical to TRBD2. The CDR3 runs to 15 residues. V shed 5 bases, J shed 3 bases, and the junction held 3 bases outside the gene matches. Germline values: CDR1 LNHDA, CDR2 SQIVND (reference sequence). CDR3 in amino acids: CASSPSGRDTGELFF. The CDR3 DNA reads TGTGCCAGTAGTCCGAGCGGGAGGGACACCGGGGAGCTGTTTTTT.